Reported below is one T cell receptor (beta chain). The antigen is not known. This entry is derived from a study of CD4 T cell repertoires in COVID-19. Study-level results: In SARS-CoV and/or HKU1 spike cultures, between roughly 7 and 25% of SARS-CoV-2 clonotypes reappeared. Several top expanded SARS-CoV-2-reactive clonotypes were shared by two or three memory subsets.

Sequencing was done directly on freshly isolated, uncultured memory T cells. Only in-frame clones appear in the TCRdb table, and some are missing; sequencing was by immunoSEQ multiplex PCR. Of approximately 22,000 clones detected, around 86% appear once; the ten largest clones hold less than 0.7%. Germline V lookup: CDR1 MNHNS, CDR2 SASEGT. The CDR3 is 15 residues long. Trimming took off 5 bases at V and 5 bases at J, with 18 bases between the two ends. This sample comprised central memory CD4+ T cells from blood, obtained before the COVID-19 pandemic. V usage is TRBV6-1 and J usage is TRBJ1-1; maybe TRBD1 (6 bases). The sequence derives from a human donor who had COVID-19. CDR3 in amino acids: CASSFNRERATEAFF. The CDR3 bases are TGTGCCAGCAGTTTTAACAGGGAACGGGCGACTGAAGCTTTCTTT.